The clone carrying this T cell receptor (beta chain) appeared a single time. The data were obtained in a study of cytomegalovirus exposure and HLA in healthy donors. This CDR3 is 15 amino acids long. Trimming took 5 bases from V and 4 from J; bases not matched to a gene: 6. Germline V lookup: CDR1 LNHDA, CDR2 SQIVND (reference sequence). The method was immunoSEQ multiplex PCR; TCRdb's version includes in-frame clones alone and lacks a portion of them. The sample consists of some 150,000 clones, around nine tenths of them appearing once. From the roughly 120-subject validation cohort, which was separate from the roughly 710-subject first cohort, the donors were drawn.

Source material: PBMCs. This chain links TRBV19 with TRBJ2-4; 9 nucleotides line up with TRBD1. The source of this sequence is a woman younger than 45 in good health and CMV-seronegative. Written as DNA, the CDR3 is TGTGCCAGTAGTCTGACAGGGGGTCCGAAAAACATTCAGTACTTC. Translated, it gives CASSLTGGPKNIQYF.